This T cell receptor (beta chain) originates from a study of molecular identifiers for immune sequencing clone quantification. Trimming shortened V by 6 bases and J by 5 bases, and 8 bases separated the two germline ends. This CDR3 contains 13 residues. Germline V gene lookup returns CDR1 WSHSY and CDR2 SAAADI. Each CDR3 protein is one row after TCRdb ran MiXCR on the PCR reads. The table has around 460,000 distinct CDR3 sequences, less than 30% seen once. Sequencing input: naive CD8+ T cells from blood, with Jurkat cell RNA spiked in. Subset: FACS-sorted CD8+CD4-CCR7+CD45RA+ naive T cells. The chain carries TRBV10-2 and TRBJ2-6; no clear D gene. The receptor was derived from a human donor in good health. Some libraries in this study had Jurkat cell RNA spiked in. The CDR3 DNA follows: TGCGCCAGCAGCATCGGCTGGGCCAACGTCCTGACTTTC. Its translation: CASSIGWANVLTF.